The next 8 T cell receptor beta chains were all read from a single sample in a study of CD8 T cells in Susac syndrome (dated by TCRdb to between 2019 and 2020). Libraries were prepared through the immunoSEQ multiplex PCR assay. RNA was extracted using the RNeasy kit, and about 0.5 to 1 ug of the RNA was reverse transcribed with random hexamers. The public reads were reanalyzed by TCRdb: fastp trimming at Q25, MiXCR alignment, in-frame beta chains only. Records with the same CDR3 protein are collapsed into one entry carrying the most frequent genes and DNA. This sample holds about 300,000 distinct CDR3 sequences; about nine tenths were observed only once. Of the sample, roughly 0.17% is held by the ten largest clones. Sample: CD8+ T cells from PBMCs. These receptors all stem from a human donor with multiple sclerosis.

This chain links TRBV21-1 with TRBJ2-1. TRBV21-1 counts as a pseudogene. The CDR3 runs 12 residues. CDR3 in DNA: TGTGCCAGCAGCCACCGGAACAATGAGCAGTTCTTC. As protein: CASSHRNNEQFF.

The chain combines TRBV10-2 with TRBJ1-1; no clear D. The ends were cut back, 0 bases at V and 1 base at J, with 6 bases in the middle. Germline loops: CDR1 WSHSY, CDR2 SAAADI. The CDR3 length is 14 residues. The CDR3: CASSESNGNTEAFF. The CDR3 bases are TGCGCCAGCAGTGAGTCGAATGGGAACACTGAAGCTTTCTTT.

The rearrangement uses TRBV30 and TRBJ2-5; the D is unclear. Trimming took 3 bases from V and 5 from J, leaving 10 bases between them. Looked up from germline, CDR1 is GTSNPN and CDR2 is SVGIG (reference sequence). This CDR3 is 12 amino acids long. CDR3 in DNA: TGTGCCTGGAGGGCCGCTTCCGAGACCCAGTACTTC. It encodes CAWRAASETQYF. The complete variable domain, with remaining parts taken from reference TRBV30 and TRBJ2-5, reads SQTIHQWPATLVQPVGSPLSLECTVEGTSNPNLYWYRQAAGRGLQLLFYSVGIGQISSEVPQNLSASRPQDRQFILSSKKLLLSDSGFYLCAWRAASETQYFGPGTRLLVL.

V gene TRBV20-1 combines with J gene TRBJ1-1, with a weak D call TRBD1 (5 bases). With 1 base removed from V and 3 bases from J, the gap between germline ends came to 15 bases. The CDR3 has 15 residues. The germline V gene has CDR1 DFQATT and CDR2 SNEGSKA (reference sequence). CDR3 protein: CSARVVGGFDTEAFF. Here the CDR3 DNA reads TGCAGTGCTAGAGTTGTCGGGGGATTCGACACTGAAGCTTTCTTT.

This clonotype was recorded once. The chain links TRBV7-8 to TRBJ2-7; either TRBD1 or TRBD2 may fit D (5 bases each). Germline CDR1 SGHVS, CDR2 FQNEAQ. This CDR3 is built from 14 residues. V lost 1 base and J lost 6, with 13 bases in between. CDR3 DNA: TGTGCCAGCAGCTTAGATGGGGGATATGGCGAGCAGTACTTC. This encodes CASSLDGGYGEQYF.

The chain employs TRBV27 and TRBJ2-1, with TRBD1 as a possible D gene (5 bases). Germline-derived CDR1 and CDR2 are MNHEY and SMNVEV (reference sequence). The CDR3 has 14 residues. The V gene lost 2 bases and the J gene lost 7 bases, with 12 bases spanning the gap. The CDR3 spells CASSLGPPGNEQFF. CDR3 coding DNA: TGTGCCAGCAGTTTAGGGCCCCCAGGGAATGAGCAGTTCTTC.

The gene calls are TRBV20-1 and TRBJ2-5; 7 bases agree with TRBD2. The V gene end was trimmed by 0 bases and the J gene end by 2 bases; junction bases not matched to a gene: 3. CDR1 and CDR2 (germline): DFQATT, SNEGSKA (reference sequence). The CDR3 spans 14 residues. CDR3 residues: CSARDGGGQETQYF. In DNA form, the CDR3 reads TGCAGTGCTAGAGATGGGGGGGGGCAAGAGACCCAGTACTTC.

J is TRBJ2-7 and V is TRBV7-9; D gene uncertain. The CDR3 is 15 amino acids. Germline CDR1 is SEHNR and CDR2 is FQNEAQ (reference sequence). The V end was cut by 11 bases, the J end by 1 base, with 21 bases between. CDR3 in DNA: TGTGCCGTCCCCCTTTTGGACCAACCTTCCTACGAGCAGTACTTC. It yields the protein CAVPLLDQPSYEQYF.